These 3 T cell receptor beta chains came from one sample sequenced in a study of blood T cell repertoires in COVID-19. Profiling relied on immunoSEQ multiplex PCR, and the TCRdb table lists in-frame clones only, not all of them. Of around 200,000 clones listed, around four fifths were seen once; the top ten hold roughly 8.6%. Input material: peripheral blood. These receptors came from a middle-aged man with active or convalescent COVID-19.

This chain connects TRBV6-4 to TRBJ1-2, with TRBD1 identical over 7 bases. Germline V CDR1 and CDR2: MRHNA, SNTAGT. The CDR3 totals 13 residues. The J segment lost 8 bases and the V segment lost 6 bases, leaving 9 bases of the junction unmatched. The CDR3 DNA reads TGTGCCAGCAGCCAAAGAGGGGGCATCGGCTACACCTTC. This gives the protein CASSQRGGIGYTF.

This clone occurred a few times. The V and J genes are TRBV7-3 and TRBJ2-1; 8 bases align to TRBD2. The CDR3 has 15 amino acids. The V and J ends lost 5 bases and 3 bases, in that order; junction bases with no gene match: 6. From germline, CDR1 is SGHTA and CDR2 FQGTGA. The CDR3 coding sequence is TGTGCCAGCAGCCCCCAAGCGGGAGTCTACAATGAGCAGTTCTTC. Translation: CASSPQAGVYNEQFF.

The chain links TRBV10-1 to TRBJ1-2, with D possibly TRBD1 on 6 matching bases. Germline assignment: CDR1 WNHNN and CDR2 SYGVQD (reference sequence). This CDR3 has 14 residues. Trimming removed 11 bases at V and 0 bases at J, with 16 bases between. CDR3 sequence: CADRDRRSNYGYTF. Written as DNA, the CDR3 is TGCGCCGATCGCGACAGGCGGTCTAACTATGGCTACACCTTC.